Described below is a single T cell receptor (beta chain) sequence and its context. The antigen is not known. Primers for the PCR totalled 60 Vbeta and 13 Jbeta. The data were produced by immunoSEQ multiplex PCR, yet TCRdb's version contains in-frame clones alone and is incomplete. The table includes about 160,000 clones, 60% to 80% detected once. The CDR3 contains 14 residues. Germline values: CDR1 LNHNV, CDR2 YYDKDF (reference sequence). The V and J ends lost 2 bases and 8 bases, in that order; junction bases with no gene match: 6. This sample is part of a study of cytomegalovirus exposure and HLA in healthy donors. Findings and caveats of the study: Analysis performed later showed TCR beta chains linked to HLA being more clonally expanded than equally common others. One later analysis reportedly identified an Asian-associated ancestry cluster that showed fewer N-insertions than the roughly 720-donor mean.

Sequenced input: PBMCs. The chain employs TRBV15 and TRBJ1-5; 7 bases agree with TRBD1. This receptor was obtained from a man in his thirties or forties in good health and CMV-seropositive. Here the CDR3 DNA reads TGTGCCACCAGCAGAAAGGGGGCGCATGAGCCCCAGCATTTT. It specifies CATSRKGAHEPQHF.